These 23 T cell receptor beta chains were all obtained from the same sample, sequenced in a study of T-cell reconstitution after alpha-beta-depleted transplantation in children. A TCRbeta library incorporating unique molecular identifiers was prepared. Each CDR3 protein is one row after TCRdb ran MiXCR on the PCR reads. The sample yields 190,000 or so distinct CDR3 sequences, approximately 6.6% seen once. This sample comprised PBMCs from the stem cell graft donor, obtained from the stem cell graft. The source of these receptors is a human donor who donated a stem cell graft to a child with Wiskott-Aldrich syndrome.

This clonotype was seen many times. The V and J genes are TRBV12-3 or TRBV12-4 and TRBJ2-7, with D maybe TRBD2 (5 bases). This CDR3 region has 15 residues. Between the trimmed V and J ends, which lost 1 base and 7 bases, there was a span of 17 bases. CDR3 DNA sequence: TGTGCCAGCAGTTTAGATTGGGCAGGAGGTGCGGAGCAGTACTTC. Its protein is CASSLDWAGGAEQYF.

This clonotype was found many times. The chain links TRBV5-1 to TRBJ2-3; 8 bases map to TRBD1. There are 15 residues in the CDR3. Trimming cost V 5 bases and J 1 base; bases outside gene matches: 6. Per the germline V gene, CDR1 is SGHRS and CDR2 is YFSETQ. The CDR3 region is CASSSAGQGTDTQYF. CDR3 sequence (DNA): TGCGCCAGCAGTTCTGCGGGACAGGGCACAGATACGCAGTATTTT.

The sample holds many counts of this clonotype. This chain links TRBV28 with TRBJ1-5, with D maybe TRBD1 (5 bases). CDR3 length: 16 amino acids. Per the germline V gene, CDR1 is MDHEN and CDR2 is SYDVKM. Trimming shortened V by 6 bases and J by 3 bases, and 18 bases separated the two germline ends. The CDR3 loop reads CASRPLGEGYNQPQHF. The DNA for the CDR3 is TGTGCCAGCAGGCCACTTGGCGAGGGGTACAATCAGCCCCAGCATTTT.

This clonotype was seen at least ten times. This chain joins TRBV29-1 and TRBJ1-1; TRBD1 aligns across 9 bases. The CDR3 length is 14 residues. Germline CDR1 SQVTM, CDR2 ANQGSEA. Losses at the gene ends were 2 bases for V and 6 bases for J; bases not matched to a gene: 7. CDR3 nucleotides: TGCAGCGTTGAAAAGGGACAGGGATCGCCTGAAGCTTTCTTT. Encoded protein: CSVEKGQGSPEAFF.

This clonotype was observed many times. The rearrangement links TRBV7-8 to TRBJ2-1; 7 bases agree with TRBD2. After removal of 3 bases from V and 3 bases from J, the junction contained 2 bases not matched to a gene. Germline lookup yields CDR1 SGHVS and CDR2 FQNEAQ. The length of the CDR3 is 14 residues. CDR3 DNA sequence: TGTGCCAGCAGCTTCCGGGACTACTACAATGAGCAGTTCTTC. Residues: CASSFRDYYNEQFF.

Note on this clonotype: A read error may explain this, as a much larger clone is one base away. The chain joins TRBV3-1 to TRBJ2-7, with unresolved D. The CDR3 covers 14 residues. Germline V gives CDR1 LGHDT, CDR2 YNNKEL (reference sequence). The CDR3 DNA reads TGTGCCAGCAGCCCTACGCAAGGGCCGTCCGAGCTGTACTTC. Its protein product is CASSPTQGPSELYF.

V usage is TRBV7-6 and J usage is TRBJ2-3; maybe TRBD1 (6 bases). Trimming removed 3 bases from V and 4 bases from J, with 14 bases in between. The CDR3 consists of 15 residues. In germline, CDR1 is SGHVS, CDR2 FNYEAQ. CDR3 loop: CASSFRERQADTQYF. The CDR3 nucleotides read TGTGCCAGCAGCTTCAGAGAAAGACAGGCAGATACGCAGTATTTT.

This clonotype came up many times. CDR3 protein: CASSELSPYEQYF. CDR3 bases: TGTGCCAGCAGTGAATTGTCGCCCTACGAGCAGTACTTC. This chain links TRBV25-1 with TRBJ2-7, with no clear D. Germline V lookup: CDR1 MGHDK, CDR2 SYGVNS. The V end was cut by 1 base, the J end by 2 bases, with 6 bases between. The CDR3 covers 13 residues.

This clonotype was counted many times. The rearrangement uses TRBV6-5 and TRBJ2-3; 11 bases agree with TRBD2. The CDR3 is made up of 17 amino acids. Germline loops: CDR1 MNHEY, CDR2 SVGAGI. V lost 4 bases and J lost 5; bases outside the gene matches: 11. The CDR3 sequence is CASSSLTSGDRKDTQYF. CDR3 nucleotide sequence: TGTGCCAGCAGTTCTTTGACTAGCGGGGACCGAAAAGATACGCAGTATTTT.

This clonotype occurred many times. Written as DNA, the CDR3 is TGCGCCAGCAGCTTGGATGCCTTAGAGTATGGCTACACCTTC. Its protein product is CASSLDALEYGYTF. The chain has TRBV5-1 and TRBJ1-2; D is undetermined. With 0 bases removed from V and 5 bases from J, the gap between germline ends came to 11 bases. The CDR3 spans 14 residues. Germline V gene lookup returns CDR1 SGHRS and CDR2 YFSETQ.

The sample holds many counts of this clonotype. The V and J genes are TRBV18 and TRBJ2-5; 7 bases are a match to TRBD2. The length of the CDR3 is 15 residues. Germline lookup yields CDR1 KGHSH and CDR2 LQKENI. Trimming cost V 2 bases and J 2 bases; bases outside gene matches: 5. In DNA form, the CDR3 reads TGTGCCAGCTCACCATTAAGGCGGGGGCAAGAGACCCAGTACTTC. It is translated as CASSPLRRGQETQYF.

The chain couples TRBV14 to TRBJ2-3, with D tentatively TRBD1 (6 bases). Trimming took off 4 bases at V and 0 bases at J, with 20 bases between the two ends. The germline V gene encodes CDR1 SGHDN and CDR2 FVKESK. The CDR3 length is 18 residues. The CDR3 reads CASSPRLAGVYSTDTQYF. The CDR3 DNA reads as TGTGCCAGCAGCCCAAGGCTAGCAGGGGTATATAGCACAGATACGCAGTATTTT.

In this sample, this clonotype turned up many times. V and J are TRBV20-1 and TRBJ2-1; the D is unclear. Germline lookup yields CDR1 DFQATT and CDR2 SNEGSKA (reference sequence). This CDR3 comprises 11 residues. The CDR3 here is CSESRDNEQFF. The CDR3 coding sequence is TGCAGCGAGAGCAGAGACAATGAGCAGTTCTTC.

In its sample, this clonotype was seen many times. V and J are TRBV20-1 and TRBJ1-2; 10 bases match TRBD1. V shed 1 base, J shed 6 bases, and the junction held 5 bases outside the gene matches. Germline V gene data show CDR1 as DFQATT and CDR2 as SNEGSKA (reference sequence). The CDR3 runs to 14 residues. CDR3 region: CSARVGTGVHGYTF. CDR3 coding DNA: TGCAGTGCTAGAGTCGGGACAGGGGTTCATGGCTACACCTTC.

This clonotype was detected ten times or more. The chain uses TRBV12-3 or TRBV12-4 and TRBJ2-3, with 7 bases matching TRBD2. The V gene end was trimmed by 6 bases and the J gene end by 5 bases; junction bases not matched to a gene: 8. This CDR3 comprises 14 residues. For the CDR3, the DNA is TGTGCCAGCAGGCGGGAGCTGTCACGAGATACGCAGTATTTT. The encoded protein is CASRRELSRDTQYF.

The chain has TRBV20-1 and TRBJ2-6, with 13 bases that match TRBD2. The CDR3 loop spans 17 amino acids. CDR1 and CDR2 (germline): DFQATT, SNEGSKA (reference sequence). V shed 4 bases and J 2 bases; nucleotides not matched to a gene: 5. The CDR3 here is CSANTGTSGAGANVLTF. In nucleotides, the CDR3 is TGCAGTGCTAATACCGGGACTAGCGGGGCTGGGGCCAACGTCCTGACTTTC.

This clonotype was recorded many times. This chain connects TRBV7-9 to TRBJ2-7; D is unresolved. The CDR3 covers 12 residues. V lost 4 bases to trimming and J lost 2 bases, with 6 bases between them. The germline V gene has CDR1 SEHNR and CDR2 FQNEAQ (reference sequence). The CDR3 coding sequence is TGTGCCAGCAGCTCCACTACCTACGAGCAGTACTTC. It translates to CASSSTTYEQYF.

This clonotype occurred many times. The rearrangement joins TRBV5-1 to TRBJ2-6; D ambiguous. The germline V and J ends were trimmed by 1 base and 4 bases, with 9 bases remaining between them. CDR1 and CDR2 from the germline V gene are SGHRS and YFSETQ. The CDR3 contains 15 residues. The CDR3 sequence: CASSLIGSGANVLTF. CDR3 nucleotide sequence: TGCGCCAGCAGCTTGATAGGGTCCGGGGCCAACGTCCTGACTTTC. Variable domain in full (rest from reference TRBV5-1 and TRBJ2-6): KAGVTQTPRYLIKTRGQQVTLSCSPISGHRSVSWYQQTPGQGLQFLFEYFSETQRNKGNFPGRFSGRQFSNSRSEMNVSTLELGDSALYLCASSLIGSGANVLTFGAGSRLTVL.

In this sample, this clonotype turned up many times. The chain has TRBV2 and TRBJ2-5, with D hard to call. CDR3 length equals 13 residues. V was trimmed by 4 bases and J by 2 bases, leaving 8 bases between them. Germline values: CDR1 SNHLY, CDR2 FYNNEI. The CDR3 sequence: CASSVAVQETQYF. CDR3 nucleotide sequence: TGTGCCAGCAGTGTGGCAGTTCAAGAGACCCAGTACTTC.

This clonotype has ten or more counts. V is TRBV3-1 and J is TRBJ1-1, with D possibly being TRBD1 (5 bases). CDR3 size: 14 residues. Germline V gene sequence: CDR1 LGHDT, CDR2 YNNKEL (reference sequence). The V end lost 6 bases, the J end lost 1 base, and 12 bases lay between the germline ends. Written as DNA, the CDR3 is TGTGCCAGCAGGGGGGAGGCAGAGAACACTGAAGCTTTCTTT. This codes for CASRGEAENTEAFF.

This rearrangement joins TRBV12-3 or TRBV12-4 to TRBJ2-7, with D hard to call. CDR3 length: 14 amino acids. V lost 2 bases, J lost 3 bases, and 11 bases lay in between. The CDR3, as DNA: TGTGCCAGCAGTTTAAGTCCAAAAGACTACGAGCAGTACTTC. It yields the protein CASSLSPKDYEQYF.

This clonotype has at least ten counts. V gene TRBV6-4 combines with J gene TRBJ2-1, with 13 bases lining up with TRBD2. J was trimmed by 0 bases and V by 5 bases; bases with no gene match: 16. This CDR3 is 21 amino acids long. Germline loops: CDR1 MRHNA, CDR2 SNTAGT. As DNA, the CDR3 is TGTGCCAGCAGTCGACTCATACTAGCGGGAGGGCCATTAGGCTCCTACAATGAGCAGTTCTTC. Its translation is CASSRLILAGGPLGSYNEQFF.

This clonotype was detected ten times or more. J is TRBJ2-3 and V is TRBV5-1; TRBD2 matches at 9 bases. Germline loops: CDR1 SGHRS, CDR2 YFSETQ. The CDR3 is made up of 17 amino acids. V lost 0 bases, J lost 3 bases, and 8 bases stayed unmatched. CDR3 sequence: CASSLELAGVGTDTQYF. Written as DNA, the CDR3 is TGCGCCAGCAGCTTGGAATTAGCGGGAGTAGGGACAGATACGCAGTATTTT. The full variable domain, its missing parts supplied by reference TRBV5-1 and TRBJ2-3, is KAGVTQTPRYLIKTRGQQVTLSCSPISGHRSVSWYQQTPGQGLQFLFEYFSETQRNKGNFPGRFSGRQFSNSRSEMNVSTLELGDSALYLCASSLELAGVGTDTQYFGPGTRLTVL.